The 12 T cell receptor beta chains reported below all come from one sample, sequenced in a study of blood T cell repertoires in COVID-19. Measured with immunoSEQ multiplex PCR; TCRdb has only the in-frame clones, and not every one. This sample has 150,000 to 200,000 clones, with less than 80% found just once. Sequenced sample: peripheral blood. The source is a man between 45 and 60 years old who had recovered from COVID-19.

V is TRBV29-1 and J is TRBJ2-7; 11 nucleotides align to TRBD2. The J segment lost 5 bases and the V segment lost 7 bases, leaving 4 bases of the junction unmatched. Germline V CDR1 and CDR2: SQVTM, ANQGSEA. This CDR3 has 12 amino acids. CDR3 sequence (DNA): TGCAGCGCCGGGACTAGCGGAAACGAGCAGTACTTC. Residues: CSAGTSGNEQYF.

This sequence joins TRBV28 and TRBJ1-1; D ambiguous. This CDR3 contains 14 residues. Trimming removed 5 bases from V and 8 bases from J, with 18 bases in between. Germline CDR1 is MDHEN and CDR2 is SYDVKM. The CDR3, as DNA: TGTGCCAGCAGTCTCTTTGGACTGGCTCGCGAAGCTTTCTTT. Translated: CASSLFGLAREAFF.

The chain employs TRBV7-6 and TRBJ1-1; 9 bases match TRBD1. CDR3 length: 16 residues. J lost 0 bases, V lost 1 base, and 3 bases had no gene match. Germline V gene lookup returns CDR1 SGHVS and CDR2 FNYEAQ. CDR3 protein: CASSLDRGRMNTEAFF. In DNA form, the CDR3 reads TGTGCCAGCAGCTTAGACAGGGGGCGGATGAACACTGAAGCTTTCTTT.

The chain uses TRBV7-9 and TRBJ2-1; the match to TRBD2 covers 9 bases. The CDR3 loop spans 19 amino acids. The junction had 18 bases not matched to a gene; V was cut back by 5 bases and J by 4 bases. Germline V gene lookup returns CDR1 SEHNR and CDR2 FQNEAQ (reference sequence). This chain's CDR3 is CASSARLAGGGFLYNEQFF. The CDR3 DNA reads TGTGCCAGCAGCGCCCGCCTCGCGGGAGGGGGGTTTTTGTACAATGAGCAGTTCTTC.

V and J are TRBV18 and TRBJ2-2; 9 bases line up with TRBD1. J gave up 1 base and V 2 bases, and 2 bases lay outside the gene matches. The CDR3 sequence is 16 residues long. Germline V gene sequence: CDR1 KGHSH, CDR2 LQKENI. The CDR3 region has the DNA TGTGCCAGCTCACCAGACAGGGGGGTGAACACCGGGGAGCTGTTTTTT. Translated, it gives CASSPDRGVNTGELFF.

This clone occurred once. The V call is TRBV21-1, the J call TRBJ1-2; the DNA was not used to check the table's D call, TRBD1. TRBV21-1 has pseudogene status. This CDR3 contains 14 residues. CDR3 protein: CASSAPGGAGGYTF. The DNA for the CDR3 is TGTGCCAGCAGCGCACCAGGGGGCGCTGGGGGCTACACCTTC.

The V call is TRBV2, the J call TRBJ2-3; no reliable D call. Germline-derived CDR1 and CDR2 are SNHLY and FYNNEI. Trimming took 4 bases from V and 10 from J, leaving 9 bases between them. The CDR3 has 11 residues. The CDR3 spells CASSVDQAQYF. CDR3 DNA: TGTGCCAGCAGTGTTGATCAGGCGCAGTATTTT.

CDR3 bases: TGTGCCAGCAGTGAAGGACAGGGGGAGTTTGAAAAACTGTTTTTT. Amino acids: CASSEGQGEFEKLFF. The chain joins TRBV6-1 to TRBJ1-4; TRBD1 aligns across 9 bases. V trimming: 1 base; J trimming: 7 bases; junction bases outside the gene matches: 4. The CDR3 loop spans 15 amino acids. Germline CDR1 reads MNHNS; CDR2 reads SASEGT.

The J gene is TRBJ2-7, the V gene TRBV5-6, with a possible D match to TRBD1 (5 bases). V gave up 2 bases and J gave up 3 bases, with 9 bases separating them. Germline CDR1 and CDR2: SGHDT and YYEEEE. The CDR3 has 13 amino acids. The CDR3 loop is CASSFVDSYEQYF. CDR3 sequence (DNA): TGTGCCAGCAGCTTCGTTGACAGCTACGAGCAGTACTTC.

This clone has more than one count but fewer than ten. The chain links TRBV29-1 to TRBJ2-3; 8 bases agree with TRBD2. The CDR3 has 13 residues. The V gene's germline CDR1 is SQVTM and CDR2 ANQGSEA. The V segment lost 4 bases and the J segment 5 bases; nucleotides outside the gene matches: 5. In nucleotides, the CDR3 is TGCAGCGTTGCAGCGGGAGTGGGAGATACGCAGTATTTT. Its protein is CSVAAGVGDTQYF.

The chain recombines TRBV3-1 (or the pseudogene TRBV3-2) with TRBJ1-2; no reliable D call. The ends were cut back, 1 base at V and 2 bases at J, with 8 bases in the middle. Germline loops: CDR1 LGHDT, CDR2 YNNKEL (reference sequence). This CDR3 is 14 amino acids long. This chain's CDR3 is CASSQGVGNYGYTF. The CDR3 DNA sequence: TGTGCCAGCAGCCAAGGCGTCGGGAACTATGGCTACACCTTC.

V and J are TRBV20-1 and TRBJ2-5; 7 nucleotides agree with TRBD2. The CDR3 has 13 residues. Losses at the gene ends were 3 bases for V and 3 bases for J; bases not matched to a gene: 4. CDR1 is DFQATT and CDR2 is SNEGSKA in the germline V gene (reference sequence). CDR3 in amino acids: CSASGAGEETQYF. The CDR3 bases are TGCAGTGCTAGTGGGGCGGGAGAAGAGACCCAGTACTTC.